The 17 T cell receptor beta chains below come from one sample, sequenced in a study of blood T cell repertoires in COVID-19. The table came from immunoSEQ multiplex PCR; TCRdb's copy has only in-frame clones and leaves some out. The sample lists around 130,000 clones; around 78% were seen once. The sample consisted of peripheral blood. Receptor source: a human donor in a cohort sampled during active COVID-19.

This rearrangement joins TRBV5-4 to TRBJ2-2; D might be TRBD2 (5 bases). Germline loops: CDR1 SGHNT, CDR2 YYREEE (reference sequence). The CDR3 spans 14 residues. V was trimmed by 7 bases and J by 2 bases, leaving 12 bases between them. This CDR3 is CASGRDLNTGELFF. The CDR3 bases are TGTGCCAGCGGCCGGGATCTAAACACCGGGGAGCTGTTTTTT.

The chain uses TRBV29-1 and TRBJ2-3; the D gene is possibly TRBD1 (5 bases). CDR1 is SQVTM, CDR2 ANQGSEA, per germline. V lost 6 bases and J 4 bases, leaving 8 bases between the germline ends. The CDR3 covers 11 residues. CDR3 DNA: TGCAGCGTCCAGGGTTCAGATACGCAGTATTTT. Translation gives CSVQGSDTQYF.

The rearrangement links TRBV6-5 to TRBJ1-1; D might be TRBD1 (6 bases). Trimming stripped 5 bases from V and 2 bases from J, with 9 bases between. The CDR3 is made up of 13 amino acids. Germline CDR1 and CDR2: MNHEY and SVGAGI. The DNA for the CDR3 is TGTGCCAGCAGTAACAGGGAAAACACTGAAGCTTTCTTT. It codes for CASSNRENTEAFF.

V is TRBV6-5 and J is TRBJ1-5, with 7 bases lining up with TRBD1. There are 15 residues in the CDR3. Germline CDR1 MNHEY, CDR2 SVGAGI. The J segment lost 6 bases and the V segment lost 7 bases, leaving 12 bases of the junction unmatched. The CDR3 DNA reads TGTGCCAGCACCCCTGCAGGGGGACTTTCTCAGCCCCAGCATTTT. Its protein product is CASTPAGGLSQPQHF.

This chain uses TRBV7-9 with TRBJ1-2, with 8 bases fitting TRBD1. After removal of 5 bases from V and 5 bases from J, the junction contained 13 bases not matched to a gene. Germline lookup yields CDR1 SEHNR and CDR2 FQNEAQ (reference sequence). This CDR3 has 16 amino acids. CDR3 in DNA: TGTGCCAGCAGCATTACCGGGACAGGTGGGGTATATGGCTACACCTTC. Residues: CASSITGTGGVYGYTF.

This chain joins TRBV5-5 and TRBJ1-2, with unresolved D. This CDR3 contains 12 residues. Trimming removed 4 bases at V and 4 bases at J, with 8 bases between. Germline V gene lookup returns CDR1 SGHKS and CDR2 YYEKEE (reference sequence). Here the CDR3 DNA reads TGTGCCAGCAGCCCGGAGGCCTATGGCTACACCTTC. Residues: CASSPEAYGYTF.

The rearrangement links TRBV4-1 to TRBJ2-1; 7 nucleotides match TRBD2. Germline trimming cut 1 base from V and 8 bases from J; bases unmatched to any gene: 8. The V gene's germline CDR1 is MGHRA and CDR2 YSYEKL. This CDR3 is built from 15 residues. This CDR3 reads CASSQGRGSGYEQFF. The DNA of the CDR3 is TGCGCCAGCAGCCAAGGTCGAGGTAGCGGGTATGAGCAGTTCTTC.

This clone was counted between two and nine times. V and J are TRBV11-1 and TRBJ1-1, with D possibly matching TRBD1 (5 bases). The CDR3 contains 14 residues. The germline V gene has CDR1 SGHAT and CDR2 FQDESV (reference sequence). V lost 6 bases, J lost 5 bases, and 16 bases lay in between. CDR3 bases: TGTGCCAGCAGACCCCGGGGGGGGAGGACTGAAGCTTTCTTT. Translated, it gives CASRPRGGRTEAFF.

The chain carries TRBV11-3 and TRBJ2-3; 8 bases line up with TRBD1. CDR1 and CDR2 from the germline V gene are SGHNT and YENEEA. The trim removed 4 bases at V and 4 bases at J, leaving 4 bases unmatched. This CDR3 comprises 14 residues. The DNA for the CDR3 is TGTGCCAGCAGCTCTCGGACAGGGCCAGATACGCAGTATTTT. Translating it yields CASSSRTGPDTQYF.

V usage is TRBV9 and J usage is TRBJ2-5; 11 bases map to TRBD2. The germline V gene has CDR1 SGDLS and CDR2 YYNGEE. Germline trimming cut 0 bases from V and 4 bases from J; bases unmatched to any gene: 8. The CDR3 length is 17 residues. CDR3 residues: CASSVEGSGGAGETQYF. The CDR3 nucleotides are TGTGCCAGCAGCGTAGAGGGTAGCGGGGGGGCTGGAGAGACCCAGTACTTC.

V is TRBV27 and J is TRBJ1-2, with unresolved D. The germline V gene encodes CDR1 MNHEY and CDR2 SMNVEV (reference sequence). The CDR3 contains 13 residues. V lost 0 bases, J lost 4 bases, and 6 bases lay in between. CDR3 loop: CASSLSSGYGYTF. The CDR3 coding sequence is TGTGCCAGCAGTTTATCATCAGGCTATGGCTACACCTTC.

V and J are TRBV19 and TRBJ1-2, with D perhaps TRBD1 (6 bases). Germline values: CDR1 LNHDA, CDR2 SQIVND (reference sequence). Trimming cost V 2 bases and J 5 bases, with 18 bases left between them. The CDR3 has 16 amino acids. CDR3 sequence (DNA): TGTGCCAGTAGTATATCTCCCAGGACAGTCCGTTATGGCTACACCTTC. Amino acids: CASSISPRTVRYGYTF. The full variable domain, its missing parts supplied by reference TRBV19 and TRBJ1-2, is DGGITQSPKYLFRKEGQNVTLSCEQNLNHDAMYWYRQDPGQGLRLIYYSQIVNDFQKGDIAEGYSVSREKKESFPLTVTSAQKNPTAFYLCASSISPRTVRYGYTFGSGTRLTVV.

This clone has just a few counts. J is TRBJ1-1 and V is TRBV7-9; no firm D call. The CDR3 sequence is 13 residues long. Trimming cost V 3 bases and J 1 base, with 6 bases left between them. The germline V gene has CDR1 SEHNR and CDR2 FQNEAQ (reference sequence). CDR3 residues: CASSLAGNTEAFF. The CDR3 DNA follows: TGTGCCAGCAGCTTGGCAGGGAACACTGAAGCTTTCTTT. The variable domain in full, completed from reference TRBV7-9 and TRBJ1-1, reads DTGVSQNPRHKITKRGQNVTFRCDPISEHNRLYWYRQTLGQGPEFLTYFQNEAQLEKSRLLSDRFSAERPKGSFSTLEIQRTEQGDSAMYLCASSLAGNTEAFFGQGTRLTVV.

V is TRBV7-9 and J is TRBJ2-5, with 8 bases aligning to TRBD1. Unmatched junction bases numbered 5, after V lost 1 base and J lost 4 bases. This CDR3 spans 15 amino acids. Germline V gene lookup returns CDR1 SEHNR and CDR2 FQNEAQ (reference sequence). The CDR3 loop reads CASSLGGTGLETQYF. The CDR3 nucleotides read TGTGCCAGCAGCTTAGGGGGGACAGGATTAGAGACCCAGTACTTC.

The chain recombines TRBV5-8 with TRBJ1-1, with D unclear. V lost 0 bases and J 4 bases, leaving 10 bases between the germline ends. The germline gives CDR1 SGHTS, CDR2 YDEGEE. The CDR3 runs 14 residues. The CDR3 here is CASSLEPGSTEAFF. The CDR3 DNA follows: TGTGCCAGCAGCTTGGAGCCCGGGAGCACTGAAGCTTTCTTT.

The V gene is TRBV5-4, the J gene TRBJ2-2; TRBD1 aligns across 7 bases. V trimming: 1 base; J trimming: 7 bases; junction bases outside the gene matches: 7. The CDR3 sequence is 15 residues long. Germline V CDR1 and CDR2: SGHNT, YYREEE (reference sequence). The CDR3 sequence is CASSLLGTDHGELFF. CDR3 bases: TGTGCCAGCAGCTTGTTAGGGACAGACCACGGGGAGCTGTTTTTT.

CDR3 in amino acids: CANNKAGTGELFF. In nucleotides, the CDR3 is TGTGCCAACAACAAAGCGGGGACCGGGGAGCTGTTTTTT. V gene TRBV12-3 or TRBV12-4 combines with J gene TRBJ2-2; 7 bases map to TRBD2. With V trimmed by 10 bases and J by 5 bases, 7 bases remained unmatched. The CDR3 spans 13 residues.